The 9 T cell receptor beta chains in this list originate from one sample, sequenced in a study of regulatory T cells in long-lasting Graves disease. Arm-PCR of CDR3 regions and iRepertoire HTBI primers were the basis on which TCR beta libraries were built. In TCRdb, the multiplex PCR reads were re-called with MiXCR into one record per CDR3 protein. The profile shows roughly 400,000 distinct CDR3 sequences, roughly 17% of them singletons. Time point meaning: newly diagnosed GD, antithyroid drugs for less than 3 months. The TCR library was made from RNA extracted from PBMCs. The same data also contributed to another study, on T cells in Graves' hyperthyroidism and ophthalmopathy.

The sequencing here drew on peripheral blood mononuclear cells (PBMCs), taken at new diagnosis, from a patient treated with antithyroid drugs. The source of these receptors is a woman aged 18-29 years with Graves disease.

In its sample, this clonotype was seen many times. This chain uses TRBV28 with TRBJ2-3; D perhaps matches TRBD1 (5 bases). CDR3 length: 13 amino acids. The germline gives CDR1 MDHEN, CDR2 SYDVKM. V shed 6 bases and J shed 2 bases, with 9 bases lying between them. The chain's CDR3 is CASSLGVTDTQYF. CDR3 coding DNA: TGTGCCAGCAGCTTAGGGGTCACAGATACGCAGTATTTT.

This clonotype has a count of ten or more. V gene TRBV27 combines with J gene TRBJ2-3; D is undetermined. CDR3 length: 15 residues. Trimming left V 2 bases short and J 0 bases short, with 9 bases between. CDR1 MNHEY and CDR2 SMNVEV come from the germline V gene (reference sequence). CDR3 residues: CASSLIYPSTDTQYF. CDR3 bases: TGTGCCAGCAGTTTAATATATCCTAGCACAGATACGCAGTATTTT.

This clonotype occurred a few times. The chain couples TRBV11-1 to TRBJ2-1; D remains unclear. The CDR3 sequence is 13 residues long. V was shortened by 2 bases and J by 9 bases, with 11 bases between the two germline ends. From germline, CDR1 is SGHAT and CDR2 FQDESV (reference sequence). The CDR3 DNA reads TGTGCCAGCAGCTTATTGAGTGAGCCTGAGCAGTTCTTC. Translating it yields CASSLLSEPEQFF.

This clonotype was picked up many times. The CDR3 is CAGATGTSGIGDTQYF. CDR3 nucleotides: TGTGCCGGAGCCACCGGGACTAGCGGGATAGGGGATACGCAGTATTTT. The V gene is TRBV28, the J gene TRBJ2-3; 13 bases fit TRBD2. V lost 11 bases, J lost 6 bases, and 14 bases stayed unmatched. Germline V gene sequence: CDR1 MDHEN, CDR2 SYDVKM. This CDR3 spans 16 amino acids.

This clonotype was seen at least ten times. The chain couples TRBV5-1 to TRBJ2-5; D not resolved. The CDR3 is 15 amino acids. Germline assignment: CDR1 SGHRS and CDR2 YFSETQ. The ends were cut back, 4 bases at V and 5 bases at J, with 18 bases in the middle. The CDR3 loop reads CASSPTGWGGETQYF. The CDR3 DNA sequence: TGCGCCAGCAGCCCGACCGGTTGGGGTGGTGAGACCCAGTACTTC.

The sample holds many counts of this clonotype. The chain combines TRBV28 with TRBJ2-7; 8 nucleotides align to TRBD1. The V gene's germline CDR1 is MDHEN and CDR2 SYDVKM. The CDR3 contains 14 residues. After removal of 6 bases from V and 0 bases from J, the junction contained 4 bases not matched to a gene. The chain's CDR3 is CASSFGTGSYEQYF. The CDR3 DNA reads as TGTGCCAGCAGCTTTGGGACAGGCTCCTACGAGCAGTACTTC.

This clonotype was observed a handful of times. The chain carries TRBV3-1 and TRBJ2-7; D perhaps matches TRBD1 (6 bases). The V end was cut by 1 base, the J end by 2 bases, with 9 bases between. From germline, CDR1 is LGHDT and CDR2 YNNKEL (reference sequence). This CDR3 has 14 residues. The chain's CDR3 is CASSQGGHPYEQYF. The CDR3 nucleotides read TGTGCCAGCAGCCAAGGGGGACACCCCTACGAGCAGTACTTC.

This clonotype occurred many times. V is TRBV7-3 and J is TRBJ2-7; TRBD2 is a possible D gene (6 bases). CDR3 length: 14 residues. V dropped 6 bases and J dropped 7 bases, with 19 bases sitting between them. The germline gives CDR1 SGHTA, CDR2 FQGTGA. The chain's CDR3 is CASRKRANYGEQYF. CDR3 nucleotide sequence: TGTGCCAGCAGGAAGCGGGCTAACTACGGGGAGCAGTACTTC.

This chain uses TRBV28 with TRBJ2-5; 7 positions agree with TRBD2. V gave up 5 bases and J gave up 0 bases; unmatched junction bases: 24. This CDR3 has 21 residues. Germline V gene data show CDR1 as MDHEN and CDR2 as SYDVKM. The CDR3 spells CASSPSPGFAVEGLNQETQYF. The CDR3 nucleotides are TGTGCCAGCAGTCCGTCTCCCGGGTTTGCGGTGGAGGGACTAAACCAAGAGACCCAGTACTTC.